One sample yielded the 26 T cell receptor beta chains listed below, sequenced in a study of Ad26.COV2.S vaccination and SARS-CoV-2 variants. The treatment: roughly 20 received Ad26.COV2.S at low or high dose, single or two shots; roughly five received placebo; per-sample allocation not given. Sampling occurred on day 63 after the first vaccine or placebo injection. TCRdb keeps only in-frame clones here, not all; method: immunoSEQ multiplex PCR. The sample yields 430,000 or so clones, around 90% seen once. Sequences were derived from peripheral blood, sampled in a trial of Ad26.COV2.S vaccine versus placebo. The receptors were gathered from a person aged 18-65 years who received the Ad26.COV2.S COVID-19 vaccine or a placebo.

This clone was counted a single time. The chain recombines TRBV4-3 with TRBJ2-7; D may correspond to TRBD1 or TRBD2 (6 bases each). The CDR3 is 16 amino acids. Germline V lookup: CDR1 LGHNA, CDR2 YSLEER. Trimming stripped 3 bases from V and 3 bases from J, with 18 bases between. CDR3 region: CASSHYVGGGGYEQYF. The DNA for the CDR3 is TGCGCCAGCAGCCACTATGTAGGGGGAGGTGGCTACGAGCAGTACTTC.

The V call is TRBV18, the J call TRBJ1-4, with TRBD1 as a possible D gene (5 bases). The germline V gene has CDR1 KGHSH and CDR2 LQKENI. The germline V and J ends were trimmed by 6 bases and 8 bases, with 19 bases remaining between them. CDR3 length: 15 residues. CDR3: CASSQDPGSGEKLFF. The CDR3 region has the DNA TGTGCCAGCTCGCAGGACCCGGGCTCAGGGGAAAAACTGTTTTTT.

The chain joins TRBV7-9 to TRBJ2-1, with a possible D match to TRBD2 (8 bases). The CDR3 is 14 residues long. V was clipped by 2 bases and J by 8 bases, with 13 bases between them. Germline V CDR1 and CDR2: SEHNR, FQNEAQ (reference sequence). CDR3 protein: CASSLTGGGYEQFF. The CDR3 DNA sequence: TGTGCCAGCAGCTTAACGGGAGGGGGCTATGAGCAGTTCTTC.

V is TRBV29-1 and J is TRBJ2-1, with TRBD2 matching over 9 bases. V was clipped by 4 bases and J by 9 bases; unmatched bases: 13. CDR1 SQVTM and CDR2 ANQGSEA come from the germline V gene. The CDR3 is made up of 15 amino acids. For the CDR3, the DNA is TGCAGCGTTGCCCGCCGTCTAGCGGGATTGGGTGAGCAGTTCTTC. Protein sequence: CSVARRLAGLGEQFF.

The chain couples TRBV7-6 to TRBJ2-2; D not certain. This CDR3 comprises 17 residues. The germline V and J ends were trimmed by 1 base and 1 base, with 13 bases remaining between them. The germline gives CDR1 SGHVS, CDR2 FNYEAQ. This chain's CDR3 is CASSLEFSAGNTGELFF. Written as DNA, the CDR3 is TGTGCCAGCAGCTTAGAATTCTCGGCAGGGAACACCGGGGAGCTGTTTTTT.

The J gene is TRBJ2-1, the V gene TRBV11-3, with 8 nucleotides matching TRBD1. The CDR3 has 15 residues. V dropped 5 bases and J dropped 0; count of bases not matched to a gene: 3. Germline assignment: CDR1 SGHNT and CDR2 YENEEA. The CDR3 DNA reads TGTGCCAGCAGCCTCACAGGGGGCTCCTACAATGAGCAGTTCTTC. This gives the protein CASSLTGGSYNEQFF.

The V call is TRBV19, the J call TRBJ1-5; D perhaps matches TRBD1 (6 bases). V was shortened by 3 bases and J by 5 bases, with 17 bases between the two germline ends. There are 16 residues in the CDR3. Looked up from germline, CDR1 is LNHDA and CDR2 is SQIVND (reference sequence). Written as DNA, the CDR3 is TGTGCCAGTAGTATGGGGGGCCCTAGCCCCTATCAGCCCCAGCATTTT. Residues: CASSMGGPSPYQPQHF. Full variable domain (missing parts from reference TRBV19 and TRBJ1-5): DGGITQSPKYLFRKEGQNVTLSCEQNLNHDAMYWYRQDPGQGLRLIYYSQIVNDFQKGDIAEGYSVSREKKESFPLTVTSAQKNPTAFYLCASSMGGPSPYQPQHFGDGTRLSIL.

The chain couples TRBV2 to TRBJ2-1, with TRBD2 identical over 10 bases. This CDR3 is built from 14 residues. V gave up 7 bases and J gave up 4 bases; unmatched junction bases: 4. Germline V gives CDR1 SNHLY, CDR2 FYNNEI. The CDR3 region is CASNSGRTYNEQFF. The DNA for the CDR3 is TGTGCCAGCAATAGCGGGAGGACGTACAATGAGCAGTTCTTC. Together with reference TRBV2 and TRBJ2-1, the CDR3 gives the full variable domain: EPEVTQTPSHQVTQMGQEVILRCVPISNHLYFYWYRQILGQKVEFLVSFYNNEISEKSEIFDDQFSVERPDGSNFTLKIRSTKLEDSAMYFCASNSGRTYNEQFFGPGTRLTVL.

The chain joins TRBV6-6 to TRBJ1-1; 9 positions agree with TRBD1. Germline V gene lookup returns CDR1 MNHNY and CDR2 SVGAGI (reference sequence). This CDR3 contains 15 residues. J was trimmed by 4 bases and V by 4 bases; bases with no gene match: 7. CDR3 in amino acids: CASSSTDRGATEAFF. The CDR3 DNA sequence: TGTGCCAGCAGTTCCACGGACAGGGGTGCCACTGAAGCTTTCTTT.

The rearrangement links TRBV5-4 to TRBJ2-7, with unresolved D. The CDR3 runs to 11 residues. Trimming shortened V by 3 bases and J by 7 bases, and 8 bases separated the two germline ends. Germline V gene sequence: CDR1 SGHNT, CDR2 YYREEE (reference sequence). The CDR3, as DNA: TGTGCCAGCAGCTCGTTCGAAGAGCAGTACTTC. This encodes CASSSFEEQYF.

The chain carries TRBV9 and TRBJ2-7; 8 bases are shared with TRBD2. The CDR3 is 15 residues long. The germline gives CDR1 SGDLS, CDR2 YYNGEE. J lost 3 bases, V lost 0 bases, and 5 bases had no gene match. The CDR3 DNA reads TGTGCCAGCAGCGTAGGAGCCAGCGGGGGCTACGAGCAGTACTTC. Translation gives CASSVGASGGYEQYF. Variable domain in full (rest from reference TRBV9 and TRBJ2-7): DSGVTQTPKHLITATGQRVTLRCSPRSGDLSVYWYQQSLDQGLQFLIQYYNGEERAKGNILERFSAQQFPDLHSELNLSSLELGDSALYFCASSVGASGGYEQYFGPGTRLTVT.

The chain is built from TRBV18 and TRBJ1-1, with D possibly being TRBD1 (5 bases). CDR1 is KGHSH, CDR2 LQKENI, per germline. The CDR3 totals 16 residues. V was clipped by 5 bases and J by 6 bases, with 22 bases between them. Here the CDR3 DNA reads TGTGCCAGCTCAGAAGCCGCTCGGGTTGGAGGGGCTGAAGCTTTCTTT. Its protein product is CASSEAARVGGAEAFF.

The V call is TRBV3-1 (or the pseudogene TRBV3-2), the J call TRBJ2-2; TRBD2 aligns across 7 bases. This CDR3 comprises 15 residues. Germline CDR1 LGHDT, CDR2 YNNKEL (reference sequence). Trimming at V came to 3 bases and at J to 1 base, leaving 2 bases not matched to a gene. In nucleotides, the CDR3 is TGTGCCAGCAGCCAGGCGGGAGTGAACACCGGGGAGCTGTTTTTT. It yields the protein CASSQAGVNTGELFF.

V gene TRBV7-2 combines with J gene TRBJ2-2, with 7 nucleotides matching TRBD2. The CDR3 contains 15 residues. Trimming at V came to 3 bases and at J to 2 bases, leaving 3 bases not matched to a gene. The germline V gene has CDR1 SGHTA and CDR2 FQGNSA. The CDR3 DNA is TGTGCCAGCAGCTTTAGCGGGCCTAACACCGGGGAGCTGTTTTTT. Its protein product is CASSFSGPNTGELFF.

The chain carries TRBV6-2 or TRBV6-3 and TRBJ2-7; D perhaps matches TRBD2 (6 bases). This CDR3 is built from 12 residues. CDR1 and CDR2 (germline): MNHEY, SVGEGT. The V gene lost 6 bases and the J gene lost 4 bases, with 10 bases spanning the gap. The CDR3 sequence: CASSLGGYEQYF. As DNA, the CDR3 is TGTGCCAGCAGCCTTGGGGGGTACGAGCAGTACTTC.

The chain joins TRBV30 to TRBJ2-2; D is ambiguous. V dropped 8 bases and J dropped 6 bases, with 10 bases sitting between them. The CDR3 has 11 amino acids. Germline CDR1 GTSNPN, CDR2 SVGIG (reference sequence). CDR3 sequence reads: CALFTSGELFF. In DNA form, the CDR3 reads TGTGCCCTATTTACTTCCGGGGAGCTGTTTTTT.

The chain carries TRBV7-9 and TRBJ1-1, with D possibly being TRBD1 (6 bases). The CDR3 is 18 residues long. In germline, CDR1 is SEHNR, CDR2 FQNEAQ (reference sequence). V dropped 4 bases and J dropped 4 bases, with 25 bases sitting between them. As DNA, the CDR3 is TGTGCCAGCAGCTCATTAGGGGGTGGGGCCGGTGGTGGCACTGAAGCTTTCTTT. It is translated as CASSSLGGGAGGGTEAFF. The whole variable domain, filled in from reference TRBV7-9 and TRBJ1-1, reads DTGVSQNPRHKITKRGQNVTFRCDPISEHNRLYWYRQTLGQGPEFLTYFQNEAQLEKSRLLSDRFSAERPKGSFSTLEIQRTEQGDSAMYLCASSSLGGGAGGGTEAFFGQGTRLTVV.

The rearrangement uses TRBV28 and TRBJ2-3; TRBD1 is a possible D gene (5 bases). Trimming took 7 bases from V and 0 from J, leaving 11 bases between them. Germline CDR1 is MDHEN and CDR2 is SYDVKM. CDR3 length equals 14 residues. The CDR3 nucleotides read TGTGCCAGCAACCTACAGGACAGCACAGATACGCAGTATTTT. Translating gives CASNLQDSTDTQYF.

This clone has more than one count but fewer than ten. This chain uses TRBV2 with TRBJ1-5; D is undetermined. V gave up 4 bases and J gave up 5 bases, with 9 bases separating them. This CDR3 contains 13 residues. Germline CDR1 SNHLY, CDR2 FYNNEI. The CDR3 DNA follows: TGTGCCAGCAGTGTCGGAAACGATCAGCCCCAGCATTTT. It specifies CASSVGNDQPQHF.

The rearrangement links TRBV28 to TRBJ1-4, with 8 bases identical to TRBD1. CDR1 is MDHEN and CDR2 is SYDVKM in the germline V gene. The CDR3 length is 15 residues. With V trimmed by 4 bases and J by 7 bases, 8 bases remained unmatched. As DNA, the CDR3 is TGTGCCAGCAGTTCCTCACAGGGGGTGGTTGAAAAACTGTTTTTT. Protein product: CASSSSQGVVEKLFF. The whole variable domain, remainder taken from reference TRBV28 and TRBJ1-4, is DVKVTQSSRYLVKRTGEKVFLECVQDMDHENMFWYRQDPGLGLRLIYFSYDVKMKEKGDIPEGYSVSREKKERFSLILESASTNQTSMYLCASSSSQGVVEKLFFGSGTQLSVL.

Regarding this clone: Different DNA sequences within this sample yield the same CDR3. V and J are TRBV9 and TRBJ2-3; 7 nucleotides align to TRBD2. CDR1 is SGDLS, CDR2 YYNGEE, per germline. This CDR3 contains 15 residues. V was pared by 0 bases and J by 6 bases, with 7 bases of the junction left unmatched. The CDR3: CASSVEGGRSDTQYF. CDR3 in DNA: TGTGCCAGCAGCGTAGAGGGAGGGAGGTCTGATACGCAGTATTTT.

The V and J genes are TRBV24-1 and TRBJ2-3; possible D gene TRBD1, 6 bases. V shed 4 bases and J shed 1 base, with 14 bases lying between them. Germline V CDR1 and CDR2: KGHDR, SFDVKD. The CDR3 has 16 residues. The CDR3, as DNA: TGTGCCACCAGTGACCCCGACAGGCCCGGCACAGATACGCAGTATTTT. Its translation is CATSDPDRPGTDTQYF.

CDR3 nucleotides: TGTGCCAGCAGTTTGGGAAGGAACACTGAAGCTTTCTTT. Amino acid sequence: CASSLGRNTEAFF. The chain recombines TRBV27 with TRBJ1-1; no reliable D call. From germline, CDR1 is MNHEY and CDR2 SMNVEV (reference sequence). The CDR3 spans 13 residues. The germline V and J ends were trimmed by 3 bases and 1 base, with 6 bases remaining between them.

This clone was picked up one time. This chain links TRBV5-1 with TRBJ1-2; 9 bases match TRBD1. CDR1 SGHRS and CDR2 YFSETQ come from the germline V gene. CDR3 length: 16 amino acids. J lost 4 bases, V lost 1 base, and 8 bases had no gene match. For the CDR3, the DNA is TGCGCCAGCAGCTTGTTGGGACAGGGATTACCCTATGGCTACACCTTC. This translates into CASSLLGQGLPYGYTF.

The J gene is TRBJ2-1, the V gene TRBV6-5; 7 nucleotides match TRBD2. Trimming at V came to 6 bases and at J to 5 bases, leaving 7 bases not matched to a gene. Germline-derived CDR1 and CDR2 are MNHEY and SVGAGI. This CDR3 spans 14 amino acids. The CDR3 nucleotides read TGTGCCAGCAGCGGACTAGGGGCGCACAATGAGCAGTTCTTC. This encodes CASSGLGAHNEQFF.

The chain employs TRBV27 and TRBJ2-1; TRBD2 aligns across 14 bases. Germline assignment: CDR1 MNHEY and CDR2 SMNVEV (reference sequence). V lost 3 bases, J lost 9 bases, and 16 bases stayed unmatched. The CDR3 loop spans 19 amino acids. CDR3 bases: TGTGCCAGCAGTTTGTATGGCCATGGTCGACTAGCGGGAGGGGGTGAGCAGTTCTTC. It codes for CASSLYGHGRLAGGGEQFF.